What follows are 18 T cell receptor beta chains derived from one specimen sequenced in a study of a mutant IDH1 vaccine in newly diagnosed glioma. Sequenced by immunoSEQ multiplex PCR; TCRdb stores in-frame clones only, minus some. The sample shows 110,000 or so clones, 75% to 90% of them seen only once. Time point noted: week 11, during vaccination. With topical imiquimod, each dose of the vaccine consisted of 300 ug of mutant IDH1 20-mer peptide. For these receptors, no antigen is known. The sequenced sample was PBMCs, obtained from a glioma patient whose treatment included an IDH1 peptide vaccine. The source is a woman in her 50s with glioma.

CDR3 coding DNA: TGTGCCAGCAGGGCCGGGACTAGCGGGCACTACGAGCAGTACTTC. Its translation is CASRAGTSGHYEQYF. This chain uses TRBV6-5 with TRBJ2-7; TRBD2 agrees at 12 bases. The CDR3 totals 15 residues. The V gene end was trimmed by 6 bases and the J gene end by 3 bases; junction bases not matched to a gene: 6. The germline gives CDR1 MNHEY, CDR2 SVGAGI.

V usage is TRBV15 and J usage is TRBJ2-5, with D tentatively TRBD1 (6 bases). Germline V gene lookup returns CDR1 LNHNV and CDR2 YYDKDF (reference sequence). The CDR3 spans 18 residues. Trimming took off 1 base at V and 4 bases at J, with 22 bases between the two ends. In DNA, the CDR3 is TGTGCCACCAGCAGAGGCTCCGAAGGGATTGGGGGCGTAGAGACCCAGTACTTC. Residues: CATSRGSEGIGGVETQYF.

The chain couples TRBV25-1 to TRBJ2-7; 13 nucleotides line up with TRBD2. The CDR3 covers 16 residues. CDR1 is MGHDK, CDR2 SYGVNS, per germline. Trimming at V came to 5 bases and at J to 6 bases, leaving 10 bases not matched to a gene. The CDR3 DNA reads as TGTGCCAGCAGTTCCTCACTAGCGGGAGGGCCGAGCGAGCAGTACTTC. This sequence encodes CASSSSLAGGPSEQYF.

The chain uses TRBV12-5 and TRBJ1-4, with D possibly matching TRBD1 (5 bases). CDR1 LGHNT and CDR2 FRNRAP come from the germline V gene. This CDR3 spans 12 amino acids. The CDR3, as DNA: TGTGCGCCAGTGGCAGGGAAGGAAAAACTGTTTTTT. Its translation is CAPVAGKEKLFF.

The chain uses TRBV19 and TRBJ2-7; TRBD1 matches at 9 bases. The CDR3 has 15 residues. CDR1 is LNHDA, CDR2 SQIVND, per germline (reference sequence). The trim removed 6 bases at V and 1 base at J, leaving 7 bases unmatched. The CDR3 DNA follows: TGTGCCAGTAGGCAGACAGGGGGTCTGTCCTACGAGCAGTACTTC. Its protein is CASRQTGGLSYEQYF.

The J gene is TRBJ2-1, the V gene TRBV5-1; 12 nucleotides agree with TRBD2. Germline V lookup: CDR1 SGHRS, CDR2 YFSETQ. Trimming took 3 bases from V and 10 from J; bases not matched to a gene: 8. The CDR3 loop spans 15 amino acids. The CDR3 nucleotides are TGCGCCAGCAGCTCGGGCCGACTAGCGGGAGAAGAGCAGTTCTTC. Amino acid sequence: CASSSGRLAGEEQFF.

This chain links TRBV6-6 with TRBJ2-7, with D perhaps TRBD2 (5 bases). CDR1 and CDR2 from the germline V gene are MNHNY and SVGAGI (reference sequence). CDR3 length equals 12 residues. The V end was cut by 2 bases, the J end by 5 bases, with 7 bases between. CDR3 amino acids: CASSYRGDEQYF. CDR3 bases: TGTGCCAGCAGTTACCGGGGAGACGAGCAGTACTTC.

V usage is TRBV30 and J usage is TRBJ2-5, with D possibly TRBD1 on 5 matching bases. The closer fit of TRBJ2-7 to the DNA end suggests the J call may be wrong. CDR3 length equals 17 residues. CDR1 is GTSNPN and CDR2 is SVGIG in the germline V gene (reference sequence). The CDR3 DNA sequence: TGTGCCTGGAGTGTACCCGTGTGGGCAAGGGGCTCCTACGAGCAGTACTTC. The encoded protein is CAWSVPVWARGSYEQYF.

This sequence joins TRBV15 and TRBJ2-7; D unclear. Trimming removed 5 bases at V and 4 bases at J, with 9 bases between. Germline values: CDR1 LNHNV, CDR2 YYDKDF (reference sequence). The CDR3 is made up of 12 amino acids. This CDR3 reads CATSSLGYEQYF. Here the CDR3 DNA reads TGTGCCACCAGCTCCCTAGGTTACGAGCAGTACTTC.

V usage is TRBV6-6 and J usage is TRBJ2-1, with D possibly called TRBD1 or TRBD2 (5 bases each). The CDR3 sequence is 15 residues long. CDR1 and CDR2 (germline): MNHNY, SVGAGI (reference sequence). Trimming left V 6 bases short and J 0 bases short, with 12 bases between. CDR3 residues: CASSLGTDSYNEQFF. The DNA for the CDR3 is TGTGCCAGCAGCCTCGGGACGGACTCCTACAATGAGCAGTTCTTC.

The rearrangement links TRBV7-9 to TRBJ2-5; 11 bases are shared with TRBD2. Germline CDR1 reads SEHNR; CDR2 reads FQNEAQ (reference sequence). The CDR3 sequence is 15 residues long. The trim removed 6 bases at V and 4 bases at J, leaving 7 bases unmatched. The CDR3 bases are TGTGCCAGCAGTTCACTAGCGGGAGTGGGAGAGACCCAGTACTTC. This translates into CASSSLAGVGETQYF. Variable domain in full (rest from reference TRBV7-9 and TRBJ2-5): DTGVSQNPRHKITKRGQNVTFRCDPISEHNRLYWYRQTLGQGPEFLTYFQNEAQLEKSRLLSDRFSAERPKGSFSTLEIQRTEQGDSAMYLCASSSLAGVGETQYFGPGTRLLVL.

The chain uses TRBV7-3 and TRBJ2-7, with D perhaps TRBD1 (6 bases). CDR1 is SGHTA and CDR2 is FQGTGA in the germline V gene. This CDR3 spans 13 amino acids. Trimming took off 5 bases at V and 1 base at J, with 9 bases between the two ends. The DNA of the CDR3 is TGTGCCAGCAGCCCCGGACAGTCCTACGAGCAGTACTTC. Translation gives CASSPGQSYEQYF. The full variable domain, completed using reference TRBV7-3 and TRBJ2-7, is GAGVSQTPSNKVTEKGKYVELRCDPISGHTALYWYRQSLGQGPEFLIYFQGTGAADDSGLPNDRFFAVRPEGSVSTLKIQRTERGDSAVYLCASSPGQSYEQYFGPGTRLTVT.

The CDR3 nucleotides are TGCAGCGGCGCCGTTAATAATGAAAAACTGTTTTTT. This codes for CSGAVNNEKLFF. The V and J genes are TRBV29-1 and TRBJ1-4, with no clear D. Trimming shortened V by 7 bases and J by 4 bases, and 10 bases separated the two germline ends. From germline, CDR1 is SQVTM and CDR2 ANQGSEA. The CDR3 length is 12 residues.

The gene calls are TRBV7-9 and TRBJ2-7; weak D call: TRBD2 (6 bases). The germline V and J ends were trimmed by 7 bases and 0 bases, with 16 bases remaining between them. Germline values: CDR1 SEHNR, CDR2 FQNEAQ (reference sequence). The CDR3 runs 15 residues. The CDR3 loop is CASMEGDISSYEQYF. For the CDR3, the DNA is TGTGCCAGCATGGAGGGAGATATAAGCTCCTACGAGCAGTACTTC.

As DNA, the CDR3 is TGTGCCAGCAGCTCGACTAGCGGGAGTAGCCGGTACTTC. It codes for CASSSTSGSSRYF. The V gene is TRBV5-4, the J gene TRBJ2-5, with TRBD2 matching over 12 bases. Germline V gene lookup returns CDR1 SGHNT and CDR2 YYREEE (reference sequence). The length of the CDR3 is 13 residues. The trim removed 3 bases at V and 13 bases at J, leaving 7 bases unmatched.

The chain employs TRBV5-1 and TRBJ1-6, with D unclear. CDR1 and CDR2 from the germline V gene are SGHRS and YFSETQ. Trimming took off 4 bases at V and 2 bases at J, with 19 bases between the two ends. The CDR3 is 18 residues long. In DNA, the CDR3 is TGCGCCAGCAGCCTAAACCCCTTGTGGGCAACCTATAATTCACCCCTCCACTTT. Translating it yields CASSLNPLWATYNSPLHF.

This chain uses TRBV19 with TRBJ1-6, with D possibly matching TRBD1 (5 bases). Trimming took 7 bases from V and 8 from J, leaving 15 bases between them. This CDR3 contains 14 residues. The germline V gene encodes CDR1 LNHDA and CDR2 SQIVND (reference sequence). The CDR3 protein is CASTRGEGYSPLHF. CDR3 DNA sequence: TGTGCCAGTACCCGTGGGGAGGGGTATTCACCCCTCCACTTT.

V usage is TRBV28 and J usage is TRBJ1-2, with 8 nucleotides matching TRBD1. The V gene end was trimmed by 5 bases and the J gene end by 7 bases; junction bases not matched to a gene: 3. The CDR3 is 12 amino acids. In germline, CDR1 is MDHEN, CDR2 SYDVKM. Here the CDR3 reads CASSRQGPGYTF. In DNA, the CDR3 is TGTGCCAGCAGTCGACAGGGGCCTGGCTACACCTTC.